These 11 T cell receptor beta chains were sequenced from one sample in a study of OX40 agonist ivuxolimab in advanced cancers. Sequencing was performed with immunoSEQ multiplex PCR; in TCRdb, only in-frame clones are kept and a portion is missing. The table has some 86,000 clones, roughly 94% seen once. This specimen consisted of CD4+ or CD8+ T cells sorted from blood, obtained in a trial of the OX40 agonist ivuxolimab. These receptor sequences come from an adult with an advanced solid tumor such as melanoma, head and neck, liver or kidney cancer.

V and J are TRBV5-4 and TRBJ2-7; TRBD2 is a possible D gene (5 bases). Per the germline V gene, CDR1 is SGHNT and CDR2 is YYREEE (reference sequence). The CDR3 is made up of 14 amino acids. The V end lost 0 bases, the J end lost 3 bases, and 10 bases lay between the germline ends. CDR3 in amino acids: CASSLDNSVYEQYF. The CDR3 DNA is TGTGCCAGCAGCTTGGACAATAGCGTCTACGAGCAGTACTTC.

The CDR3 spells CASSLDLLAGATGELFF. The CDR3 nucleotides read TGTGCCAGCAGCTTAGATCTACTAGCGGGGGCCACCGGGGAGCTGTTTTTT. The chain combines TRBV11-2 with TRBJ2-2; TRBD2 aligns across 11 bases. The germline gives CDR1 SGHAT, CDR2 FQNNGV. The CDR3 runs 17 residues. The trim removed 0 bases at V and 4 bases at J, leaving 4 bases unmatched.

The V and J genes are TRBV6-5 and TRBJ1-6; the D is unclear. CDR1 is MNHEY, CDR2 SVGAGI, per germline. This CDR3 has 12 amino acids. Trimming left V 2 bases short and J 11 bases short, with 7 bases between. CDR3 nucleotides: TGTGCCAGCAGTTACGAGGTCGCACCCCTCCACTTT. This gives the protein CASSYEVAPLHF.

CDR3: CAGGSGYEQYF. The CDR3 bases are TGTGCGGGGGGATCGGGCTACGAGCAGTACTTC. The chain joins TRBV30 to TRBJ2-7; D is perhaps TRBD2 (6 bases). From germline, CDR1 is GTSNPN and CDR2 SVGIG (reference sequence). This CDR3 region has 11 residues.

The gene calls are TRBV7-3 and TRBJ1-1, with TRBD1 matching 8 bases. Germline V lookup: CDR1 SGHTA, CDR2 FQGTGA. The CDR3 covers 14 residues. V was pared by 5 bases and J by 4 bases, with 6 bases of the junction left unmatched. The CDR3 is CASSPTGAVTEAFF. DNA for the CDR3: TGTGCCAGCAGCCCGACAGGGGCCGTCACTGAAGCTTTCTTT.

The chain joins TRBV5-1 to TRBJ2-7; 7 positions match TRBD1. The germline V gene encodes CDR1 SGHRS and CDR2 YFSETQ. This CDR3 has 16 residues. V trimming: 3 bases; J trimming: 5 bases; junction bases outside the gene matches: 14. The CDR3 DNA is TGCGCCAGCAGCTCCCTTACAGGGGAGATCGTCAACGAGCAGTACTTC. This codes for CASSSLTGEIVNEQYF.

The rearrangement joins TRBV27 to TRBJ2-7; TRBD1 agrees at 7 bases. Per the germline V gene, CDR1 is MNHEY and CDR2 is SMNVEV (reference sequence). After removal of 5 bases from V and 3 bases from J, the junction contained 10 bases not matched to a gene. CDR3 size: 15 residues. CDR3 protein: CASSLTGNGDYEQYF. The CDR3 DNA follows: TGTGCCAGCAGTCTGACAGGGAACGGGGACTACGAGCAGTACTTC.

The chain links TRBV4-2 to TRBJ2-1; a possible D gene is TRBD2 (6 bases). The CDR3 runs 16 residues. The germline V gene encodes CDR1 LGHNA and CDR2 YNFKEQ. Trimming took off 3 bases at V and 1 base at J, with 13 bases between the two ends. For the CDR3, the DNA is TGTGCCAGCAGCCACAAGATGGCGGGATCCTACAATGAGCAGTTCTTC. Translating gives CASSHKMAGSYNEQFF.

V is TRBV19 and J is TRBJ1-2; a weak D match, TRBD1 (6 bases). This CDR3 is 13 amino acids long. Trimming removed 7 bases from V and 3 bases from J, with 12 bases in between. Germline V gene sequence: CDR1 LNHDA, CDR2 SQIVND (reference sequence). CDR3: CASTMDSYYGYTF. As DNA, the CDR3 is TGTGCCAGTACTATGGACAGTTACTATGGCTACACCTTC. Filled out from reference TRBV19 and TRBJ1-2, the complete variable domain reads DGGITQSPKYLFRKEGQNVTLSCEQNLNHDAMYWYRQDPGQGLRLIYYSQIVNDFQKGDIAEGYSVSREKKESFPLTVTSAQKNPTAFYLCASTMDSYYGYTFGSGTRLTVV.

This rearrangement joins TRBV6-4 to TRBJ1-1; D is ambiguous. The V gene lost 3 bases and the J gene lost 0 bases, with 8 bases spanning the gap. CDR1 is MRHNA, CDR2 SNTAGT, per germline. The CDR3 runs to 14 residues. In nucleotides, the CDR3 is TGTGCCAGCAGTGAATCGGGCTTGAACACTGAAGCTTTCTTT. Its translation is CASSESGLNTEAFF.

J is TRBJ2-1 and V is TRBV5-6; no definite D call. This CDR3 has 12 residues. The V end lost 4 bases, the J end lost 7 bases, and 9 bases lay between the germline ends. The germline CDR1 and CDR2 sequences are SGHDT and YYEEEE. CDR3 amino acids: CASSAETNEQFF. CDR3 DNA sequence: TGTGCCAGCAGCGCAGAGACTAATGAGCAGTTCTTC.